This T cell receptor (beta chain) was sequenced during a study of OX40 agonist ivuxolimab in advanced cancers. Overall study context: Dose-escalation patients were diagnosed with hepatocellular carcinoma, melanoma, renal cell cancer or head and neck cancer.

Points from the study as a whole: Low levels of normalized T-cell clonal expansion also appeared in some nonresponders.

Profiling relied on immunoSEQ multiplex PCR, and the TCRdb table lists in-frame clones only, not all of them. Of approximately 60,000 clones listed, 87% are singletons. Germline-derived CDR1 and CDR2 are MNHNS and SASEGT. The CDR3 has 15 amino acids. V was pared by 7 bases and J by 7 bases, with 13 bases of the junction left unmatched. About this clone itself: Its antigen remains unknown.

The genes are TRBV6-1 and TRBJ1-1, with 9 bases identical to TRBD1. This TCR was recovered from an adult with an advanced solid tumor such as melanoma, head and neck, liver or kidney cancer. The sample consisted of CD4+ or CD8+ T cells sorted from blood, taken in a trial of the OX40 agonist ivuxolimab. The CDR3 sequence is CASTRKGDREIEAFF. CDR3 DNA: TGTGCCAGCACCCGAAAGGGGGACAGGGAAATTGAAGCTTTCTTT.